The rows below give T cell receptor beta chains drawn from one sample of a study of lymphopenia after photon versus proton radiotherapy. Produced via immunoSEQ multiplex PCR; TCRdb's table is partial and in-frame only. The data hold some 28,000 clones, with around 81% observed a single time. This material consisted of peripheral blood, taken from a patient treated with photon-based radiotherapy. These TCRs come from a man aged 45-65 years with gastric cancer. Both conserved end residues are part of each CDR3. The D gene is left open where the match is weak. Clone size is not always given. Where it is, it says once, few, many or a class for expanded clones.

TRBV10-2,NA,11,NA,TRBJ1-2,CASSGLSGYTF,TGCGCCAGCAGTGGACTGTCGGGCTACACCTTC
TRBV21-1,NA,14,NA,TRBJ2-5,CASSAYVGKETQYF,TGTGCCAGCAGCGCCTACGTGGGTAAAGAGACCCAGTACTTC
TRBV4-1,NA,17,NA,TRBJ1-6,CASSQDLQSSYNSPLHF,TGCGCCAGCAGCCAAGATCTGCAGAGCTCCTATAATTCACCCCTCCACTTT
TRBV5-6,NA,15,TRBD1,TRBJ2-7,CASSSLGTGSLEQYF,TGTGCCAGCAGCTCTTTAGGGACAGGGTCTCTGGAGCAGTACTTC
TRBV30,NA,12,NA,TRBJ2-2,CAWSPEFGELFF,TGTGCCTGGAGTCCGGAATTCGGGGAGCTGTTTTTT
TRBV6-4,NA,14,TRBD2,TRBJ2-1,CASSSGTSGNEQFF,TGTGCCAGCAGTTCCGGGACTAGCGGCAATGAGCAGTTCTTC
TRBV6-1,NA,12,NA,TRBJ2-3,CASSGPSDTQYF,TGTGCCAGCAGTGGACCTTCGGATACGCAGTATTTT
TRBV28,NA,16,TRBD1,TRBJ1-5,CASSYFETGVNQPQHF,TGTGCCAGCAGTTATTTTGAGACAGGGGTCAATCAGCCCCAGCATTTT
TRBV14,NA,14,NA,TRBJ1-1,CASSFRGFNTEAFF,TGTGCCAGCAGCTTTCGGGGTTTCAACACTGAAGCTTTCTTT
TRBV9,NA,13,NA,TRBJ1-2,CASSSEGVYGYTF,TGTGCCAGCAGCTCTGAGGGGGTCTATGGCTACACCTTC
TRBV4-1,NA,22,TRBD2,TRBJ2-1,CASSQRALWGTSGGPEYNEQFF,TGCGCCAGCAGCCAAAGGGCCCTTTGGGGGACTAGCGGGGGACCCGAATACAATGAGCAGTTCTTC
TRBV12-5,NA,15,TRBD1,TRBJ1-1,CASGSPRQGLIEAFF,TGTGCTAGTGGTTCCCCCCGACAGGGTTTAATTGAAGCTTTCTTT
TRBV7-9,once,16,TRBD1,TRBJ2-6,CASSPTGPLGANVLTF,TGTGCCAGCAGCCCGACAGGGCCCTTGGGGGCCAACGTCCTGACTTTC
TRBV6-5,NA,15,NA,TRBJ1-1,CASSPDIPRNTEAFF,TGTGCCAGCAGTCCCGACATACCTCGGAACACTGAAGCTTTCTTT
TRBV11-2,NA,15,TRBD1,TRBJ1-2,CASSPRNGDSYGYTF,TGTGCCAGCAGCCCCCGGAACGGGGACAGCTATGGCTACACCTTC
TRBV19,once,16,NA,TRBJ1-1,CASSRANLIRETEAFF,TGTGCCAGTAGTAGGGCTAACCTGATAAGGGAAACTGAAGCTTTCTTT
TRBV11-2,NA,15,NA,TRBJ1-5,CASSLDYWGNQPQHF,TGTGCCAGCAGCTTAGATTACTGGGGCAATCAGCCCCAGCATTTT
TRBV6-5,NA,13,NA,TRBJ2-2,CASTEIFTGELFF,TGTGCCAGCACAGAAATATTCACCGGGGAGCTGTTTTTT
TRBV10-2,NA,12,NA,TRBJ1-1,CASSEPNASPFF,TGCGCCAGCAGTGAGCCCAACGCCTCGCCTTTCTTT
TRBV10-2,NA,16,TRBD1,TRBJ1-2,CASSEVLRGTASGYTF,TGCGCCAGCAGTGAAGTATTGAGGGGGACAGCCTCTGGCTACACCTTC
TRBV23-1,NA,17,NA,TRBJ1-5,CASSQSTLGPPGQPQHF,TGCGCCAGCAGTCAATCGACTCTGGGACCGCCCGGACAGCCCCAGCATTTT
TRBV2,NA,18,TRBD2,TRBJ2-3,CASSEWRLAGGGTDTQYF,TGTGCCAGCAGTGAATGGCGTCTAGCGGGGGGGGGCACAGATACGCAGTATTTT
TRBV19,few,14,TRBD1,TRBJ2-2,CASSPRTGSGELFF,TGTGCCAGTAGTCCCCGGACAGGGAGCGGGGAGCTGTTTTTT
TRBV7-8,NA,13,TRBD2,TRBJ2-1,CASRTSGANEQFF,TGTGCCAGCCGGACTAGCGGGGCCAATGAGCAGTTCTTC
TRBV18,NA,15,TRBD2,TRBJ2-1,CASSPTSGGALEQFF,TGTGCCAGCTCACCGACTAGCGGGGGGGCTCTTGAGCAGTTCTTC
TRBV7-3,NA,16,NA,TRBJ2-3,CASSLNGGGVSDTQYF,TGTGCCAGCAGCTTAAACGGAGGGGGCGTATCAGATACGCAGTATTTT
TRBV5-1,NA,15,NA,TRBJ1-2,CASSITSGGSSGYTF,TGCGCCAGCAGCATAACCTCAGGAGGGTCTTCTGGCTACACCTTC
TRBV6-4,NA,13,NA,TRBJ2-5,CASSDDRGATQYF,TGTGCCAGCAGTGACGATAGAGGAGCGACCCAGTACTTC
TRBV2,NA,15,NA,TRBJ1-1,CASSEADIGTVKAFF,TGTGCCAGCAGTGAAGCCGATATAGGAACAGTAAAAGCTTTCTTT
TRBV10-3,once,11,NA,TRBJ1-4,CAISPGEKLFF,TGTGCCATCAGTCCCGGGGAAAAACTGTTTTTT
TRBV19,NA,14,NA,TRBJ2-7,CASSFAGQKYEQYF,TGTGCCAGTAGTTTTGCGGGACAGAAGTACGAGCAGTACTTC
TRBV11-2,NA,13,NA,TRBJ2-1,CASSVEVVGEQFF,TGTGCCAGCAGCGTCGAGGTAGTCGGTGAGCAGTTCTTC
TRBV9,NA,11,NA,TRBJ1-1,CASSDDRGAFF,TGTGCCAGCAGCGACGACCGGGGAGCTTTCTTT
TRBV5-1,NA,13,NA,TRBJ1-1,CASSLVPGTEAFF,TGCGCCAGCAGCTTGGTTCCGGGCACTGAAGCTTTCTTT
TRBV7-6,NA,16,TRBD2,TRBJ2-5,CASSLGRGGTQETQYF,TGTGCCAGCAGCTTAGGCCGGGGGGGCACACAAGAGACCCAGTACTTC
TRBV7-3,NA,15,TRBD2,TRBJ2-2,CASSLTSGATGELFF,TGTGCCAGCAGTCTAACTAGCGGGGCCACCGGGGAGCTGTTTTTT
TRBV4-3,NA,17,NA,TRBJ2-6,CASSQANRVSGANVLTF,TGCGCCAGCAGCCAAGCCAACAGAGTCTCTGGGGCCAACGTCCTGACTTTC
TRBV2,NA,13,NA,TRBJ2-7,CASRAGHLYEQYF,TGTGCCAGCAGGGCGGGACACCTCTACGAGCAGTACTTC
TRBV25-1,NA,15,TRBD1,TRBJ1-2,CASSDPTGGGYGYTF,TGTGCCAGCAGTGACCCTACAGGGGGAGGCTATGGCTACACCTTC